This T cell receptor (beta chain) was obtained from a study of blood T cell repertoires in COVID-19. Looking at the study overall: There were acute and convalescent COVID-19 samples, and they came from the United States, Italy and Spain. PBMCs, B-cell-depleted T cells, or T cells were the source of the cDNA or gDNA that made up the material.

Under the authors' procedure: Estimation of nucleated cell counts was performed using reference gene primer amplification. Profiling relied on immunoSEQ multiplex PCR, and the TCRdb table lists in-frame clones only, not all of them. That table gives V, J and clone size, and the DNA gave D and trimming. Seen here are around 130,000 clones, roughly nine tenths observed once, and the top ten hold roughly a quarter. The CDR3 has 16 residues. Per the germline V gene, CDR1 is LNHDA and CDR2 is SQIVND (reference sequence). V shed 3 bases and J shed 3 bases, with 18 bases lying between them. This sequence was found in a man aged 65 to 79 with active or convalescent COVID-19. Sequencing was carried out using peripheral blood. This chain uses TRBV19 with TRBJ2-7; maybe TRBD1 (6 bases). CDR3 nucleotide sequence: TGTGCCAGTAGTATTTCCCTCGCACAGGGAAACTACGAGCAGTACTTC. It translates to CASSISLAQGNYEQYF.